This T cell receptor (beta chain) was sequenced for a study of beta chain features in type 1 diabetes. This clone was found many times. What it binds is not known. Findings of the study overall: The study left unresolved whether HLA type influences TCRB rearrangement.

The CDR3 has 14 amino acids. CDR1 SGHRS and CDR2 YFSETQ come from the germline V gene. Deletions cut 4 bases from V and 7 bases from J, with 12 bases between. The authors sorted CD4+ naive, central memory, regulatory and stem cell-like memory cells via CD45RO/CCR7/CD25/CD127/CD95/CD27. Once sorted, every population was more than 95% pure. Of the isolated RNA, all was reverse transcribed, and so the sequenced material was expressed TCRB transcripts. Roughly 3.57 million reads on average were seen across naive, central memory and regulatory T cell samples. Sequenced by immunoSEQ multiplex PCR; TCRdb stores in-frame clones only, minus some. The data contain roughly 150,000 clones, 11% of them singletons.

This chain uses TRBV5-1 with TRBJ1-6; D gene uncertain. This clonotype originated in a young man in good health. The source material was central memory CD4+ T cells from blood. This chain's CDR3 is CASSVEGNNSPLHF. The CDR3 bases are TGCGCCAGCAGCGTTGAGGGAAACAATTCACCCCTCCACTTT.